The rows below give T cell receptor beta chains drawn from one sample of a study of CD8 T cells in Susac syndrome. MiXCR, applied by TCRdb to the immunoSEQ multiplex PCR reads, yields one record per CDR3 protein. Of just under 95,000 distinct CDR3 sequences in the sample, over 90% were seen once. Specimen: CD4+ T cells from PBMCs. All receptors derive from a human donor with Susac syndrome. Each CDR3 is given with its conserved first and last residue. D genes are given only for firm matches. A clone size is listed for some rows: how often the clone was seen (once, few, many), or a class if it is expanded.

J gene: TRBJ2-2
CDR3 length: 15
D gene: NA
clone size: NA
V gene: TRBV5-4
CDR3 DNA: TGTGCCAGCAGCCTCGGGGGCCGGAACACCGGGGAGCTGTTTTTT
CDR3 protein: CASSLGGRNTGELFF

J gene: TRBJ2-3
CDR3 length: 14
D gene: NA
clone size: NA
V gene: TRBV20-1
CDR3 DNA: TGCAGTGCTAGAGATCGACTAGGAAGGGATACGCAGTATTTT
CDR3 protein: CSARDRLGRDTQYF

J gene: TRBJ2-5
CDR3 length: 14
D gene: NA
clone size: NA
V gene: TRBV5-4
CDR3 DNA: TGTGCCAGCAGCTTGGACCCTGACCAAGAGACCCAGTACTTC
CDR3 protein: CASSLDPDQETQYF

J gene: TRBJ2-7
CDR3 length: 11
D gene: NA
clone size: NA
V gene: TRBV29-1
CDR3 DNA: TGCAGCGTTGATATTTCCTACGAGCAGTACTTC
CDR3 protein: CSVDISYEQYF

J gene: TRBJ2-1
CDR3 length: 13
D gene: NA
clone size: NA
V gene: TRBV4-2
CDR3 DNA: TGTGCCAGCAGCCAGGGGGGGCGGAATGAGCAGTTCTTC
CDR3 protein: CASSQGGRNEQFF

J gene: TRBJ2-5
CDR3 length: 15
D gene: NA
clone size: NA
V gene: TRBV11-2
CDR3 DNA: TGTGCCAGCAGCTTTGGCCTAGGGTTGGGAGAGACCCAGTACTTC
CDR3 protein: CASSFGLGLGETQYF

J gene: TRBJ2-1
CDR3 length: 17
D gene: NA
clone size: NA
V gene: TRBV4-3
CDR3 DNA: TGCGCCAGCAGCCAAGATGAAGGGGCCCGAGTAAACAATGAGCAGTTCTTC
CDR3 protein: CASSQDEGARVNNEQFF

J gene: TRBJ1-5
CDR3 length: 13
D gene: NA
clone size: NA
V gene: TRBV19
CDR3 DNA: TGTGCCAGTAGTCCCCTAGACCTCCTCCCCCAGCATTTT
CDR3 protein: CASSPLDLLPQHF

J gene: TRBJ2-2
CDR3 length: 18
D gene: TRBD1
clone size: NA
V gene: TRBV7-8
CDR3 DNA: TGTGCCAGCAGCTCGGGTCGAATTAGGGGGCTGGACACCGGGGAGCTGTTTTTT
CDR3 protein: CASSSGRIRGLDTGELFF

J gene: TRBJ2-3
CDR3 length: 15
D gene: NA
clone size: NA
V gene: TRBV12-3/TRBV12-4
CDR3 DNA: TGTGCCAGCGCCCCCCTGGGTTCTAGCACAGATACGCAGTATTTT
CDR3 protein: CASAPLGSSTDTQYF

J gene: TRBJ2-4
CDR3 length: 16
D gene: NA
clone size: NA
V gene: TRBV9
CDR3 DNA: TGTGCCAGCAGCGTGGGTTTGGGGCAGGGCGGGTTCATTCAGTACTTC
CDR3 protein: CASSVGLGQGGFIQYF

J gene: TRBJ2-3
CDR3 length: 16
D gene: TRBD2
clone size: NA
V gene: TRBV7-2
CDR3 DNA: TGTGCCAGCAGCTTCAGACTAGCGGGGGGGGCAGATACGCAGTATTTT
CDR3 protein: CASSFRLAGGADTQYF

J gene: TRBJ2-7
CDR3 length: 14
D gene: TRBD1
clone size: NA
V gene: TRBV29-1
CDR3 DNA: TGCAGCGCTACTTCCGGGACAGGGACCTACGAGCAGTACTTC
CDR3 protein: CSATSGTGTYEQYF

J gene: TRBJ2-1
CDR3 length: 14
D gene: NA
clone size: NA
V gene: TRBV5-4
CDR3 DNA: TGTGCCAGCACCAATCGGGACTTTCACAATGAGCAGTTCTTC
CDR3 protein: CASTNRDFHNEQFF

J gene: TRBJ2-5
CDR3 length: 11
D gene: NA
clone size: NA
V gene: TRBV20-1
CDR3 DNA: TGCAGTGCCCCCAGGGCCGAGACCCAGTACTTC
CDR3 protein: CSAPRAETQYF

J gene: TRBJ2-1
CDR3 length: 15
D gene: TRBD1
clone size: NA
V gene: TRBV15
CDR3 DNA: TGTGCCACCAGCAGACGGGGGACAGGGCGGAATGAGCAGTTCTTC
CDR3 protein: CATSRRGTGRNEQFF

J gene: TRBJ2-1
CDR3 length: 13
D gene: NA
clone size: NA
V gene: TRBV2
CDR3 DNA: TGTGCCAGCAGTCCATTGAGGTTCAATGAGCAGTTCTTC
CDR3 protein: CASSPLRFNEQFF

J gene: TRBJ2-5
CDR3 length: 17
D gene: TRBD2
clone size: NA
V gene: TRBV24-1
CDR3 DNA: TGTGCCACCAGTGCGGGAGGACGGGGATTTGGGGAAGAGACCCAGTACTTC
CDR3 protein: CATSAGGRGFGEETQYF

J gene: TRBJ1-5
CDR3 length: 14
D gene: NA
clone size: NA
V gene: TRBV30
CDR3 DNA: TGTGCCTGGAGTGTGGGGGAGAGCAATCAGCCCCAGCATTTT
CDR3 protein: CAWSVGESNQPQHF

J gene: TRBJ2-1
CDR3 length: 14
D gene: TRBD2
clone size: NA
V gene: TRBV5-1
CDR3 DNA: TGCGCCAGCAGCTTTCTCGGGGGGGCCGATGAGCAGTTCTTC
CDR3 protein: CASSFLGGADEQFF

J gene: TRBJ1-2
CDR3 length: 13
D gene: TRBD1
clone size: NA
V gene: TRBV6-5
CDR3 DNA: TGTGCCAGCAGAGGGGGACAGAGCTATGGCTACACCTTC
CDR3 protein: CASRGGQSYGYTF

J gene: TRBJ2-1
CDR3 length: 15
D gene: NA
clone size: NA
V gene: TRBV2
CDR3 DNA: TGTGCCAGCAGTGTATTGAACGGGGGACTGGATGAGCAGTTCTTC
CDR3 protein: CASSVLNGGLDEQFF

J gene: TRBJ2-2
CDR3 length: 13
D gene: TRBD1
clone size: NA
V gene: TRBV29-1
CDR3 DNA: TGCAGCGTTAACAGGGGGGACACCGGGGAGCTGTTTTTT
CDR3 protein: CSVNRGDTGELFF

J gene: TRBJ2-3
CDR3 length: 14
D gene: TRBD1
clone size: NA
V gene: TRBV29-1
CDR3 DNA: TGCAGCGCCACCGGGACAGGGAGGGCGGGTACGCAGTATTTT
CDR3 protein: CSATGTGRAGTQYF

J gene: TRBJ2-5
CDR3 length: 11
D gene: NA
clone size: NA
V gene: TRBV29-1
CDR3 DNA: TGCAGCGTTACCCAGGTGGAGACCCAGTACTTC
CDR3 protein: CSVTQVETQYF

J gene: TRBJ2-7
CDR3 length: 15
D gene: TRBD1
clone size: NA
V gene: TRBV19
CDR3 DNA: TGTGCCAGTAGTTCCCCCCACAGGGGGCGAACCGAGCAGTACTTC
CDR3 protein: CASSSPHRGRTEQYF

J gene: TRBJ2-1
CDR3 length: 17
D gene: TRBD2
clone size: NA
V gene: TRBV5-1
CDR3 DNA: TGCGCCAGCAGCGTTAGCGGGGGGGCTGATTCCTACAATGAGCAGTTCTTC
CDR3 protein: CASSVSGGADSYNEQFF

J gene: TRBJ2-4
CDR3 length: 14
D gene: NA
clone size: NA
V gene: TRBV12-3/TRBV12-4
CDR3 DNA: TGTGCCAGCAGCCGACCGATAGCCAAAAACATTCAGTACTTC
CDR3 protein: CASSRPIAKNIQYF

J gene: TRBJ2-7
CDR3 length: 14
D gene: NA
clone size: NA
V gene: TRBV5-6
CDR3 DNA: TGTGCCAGCAGCGTCACCGTACCAGCCTACGAGCAGTACTTC
CDR3 protein: CASSVTVPAYEQYF

J gene: TRBJ1-6
CDR3 length: 13
D gene: NA
clone size: once
V gene: TRBV6-5
CDR3 DNA: TGTGCCAGCAGTTCTCAGACCGATTCACCCCTCCACTTT
CDR3 protein: CASSSQTDSPLHF

J gene: TRBJ2-3
CDR3 length: 13
D gene: NA
clone size: NA
V gene: TRBV6-6
CDR3 DNA: TGTGCCAGCAGTTATTCCTTGGGTGATACGCAGTATTTT
CDR3 protein: CASSYSLGDTQYF

J gene: TRBJ2-5
CDR3 length: 17
D gene: TRBD1
clone size: NA
V gene: TRBV7-7
CDR3 DNA: TGTGCCAGCAGCTTAGCGGGTACAGGGGGCCCTCAAGAGACCCAGTACTTC
CDR3 protein: CASSLAGTGGPQETQYF

J gene: TRBJ2-1
CDR3 length: 17
D gene: NA
clone size: few
V gene: TRBV14
CDR3 DNA: TGTGCCAGCAGCCAAGTTCCCGGGTGGGATCTCGACCGACAGCAGTTCTTC
CDR3 protein: CASSQVPGWDLDRQQFF

J gene: TRBJ2-1
CDR3 length: 12
D gene: TRBD1
clone size: NA
V gene: TRBV20-1
CDR3 DNA: TGCAGGTCGGGACAGGGATGGAATGAGCAGTTCTTC
CDR3 protein: CRSGQGWNEQFF

J gene: TRBJ2-1
CDR3 length: 15
D gene: NA
clone size: NA
V gene: TRBV18
CDR3 DNA: TGTGCCAGCTCACCACCGAGCTTAAACTACAATGAGCAGTTCTTC
CDR3 protein: CASSPPSLNYNEQFF

J gene: TRBJ1-1
CDR3 length: 14
D gene: NA
clone size: once
V gene: TRBV7-9
CDR3 DNA: TGTGCCAGCAGCGCCCGACAGATTAACACTGAAGCTTTCTTT
CDR3 protein: CASSARQINTEAFF

J gene: TRBJ1-1
CDR3 length: 16
D gene: TRBD1
clone size: once
V gene: TRBV4-2
CDR3 DNA: TGTGCCAGCAGCCAAGGGACAGGGGACTCGAACACTGAAGCTTTCTTT
CDR3 protein: CASSQGTGDSNTEAFF

J gene: TRBJ2-3
CDR3 length: 13
D gene: NA
clone size: NA
V gene: TRBV9
CDR3 DNA: TGTGCCAGCAGTTTCGCGAGCACAGATACGCAGTATTTT
CDR3 protein: CASSFASTDTQYF

J gene: TRBJ1-4
CDR3 length: 13
D gene: TRBD1
clone size: few
V gene: TRBV18
CDR3 DNA: TGTGCCACGGGACAGGCAACGCTTGAAAAACTGTTTTTT
CDR3 protein: CATGQATLEKLFF

J gene: TRBJ2-2
CDR3 length: 12
D gene: NA
clone size: NA
V gene: TRBV27
CDR3 DNA: TGTGCCAGCAGTTATCCCGCCGGGGAGCTGTTTTTT
CDR3 protein: CASSYPAGELFF

J gene: TRBJ2-5
CDR3 length: 15
D gene: NA
clone size: NA
V gene: TRBV10-3
CDR3 DNA: TGTGCCATCAGTGAGGAGGGGGGGGGCCAAGAGACCCAGTACTTC
CDR3 protein: CAISEEGGGQETQYF